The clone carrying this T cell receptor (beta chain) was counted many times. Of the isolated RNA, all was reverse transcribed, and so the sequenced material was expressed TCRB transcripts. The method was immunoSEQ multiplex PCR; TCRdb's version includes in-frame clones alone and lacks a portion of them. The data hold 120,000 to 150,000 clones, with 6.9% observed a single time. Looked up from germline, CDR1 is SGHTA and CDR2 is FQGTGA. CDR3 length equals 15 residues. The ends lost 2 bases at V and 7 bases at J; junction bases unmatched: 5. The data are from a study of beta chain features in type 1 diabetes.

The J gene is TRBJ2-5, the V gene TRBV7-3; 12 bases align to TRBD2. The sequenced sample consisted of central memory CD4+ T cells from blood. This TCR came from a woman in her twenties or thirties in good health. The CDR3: CASSLGLAGLGTQYF. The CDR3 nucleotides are TGTGCCAGCAGCTTAGGACTAGCGGGATTGGGGACCCAGTACTTC.